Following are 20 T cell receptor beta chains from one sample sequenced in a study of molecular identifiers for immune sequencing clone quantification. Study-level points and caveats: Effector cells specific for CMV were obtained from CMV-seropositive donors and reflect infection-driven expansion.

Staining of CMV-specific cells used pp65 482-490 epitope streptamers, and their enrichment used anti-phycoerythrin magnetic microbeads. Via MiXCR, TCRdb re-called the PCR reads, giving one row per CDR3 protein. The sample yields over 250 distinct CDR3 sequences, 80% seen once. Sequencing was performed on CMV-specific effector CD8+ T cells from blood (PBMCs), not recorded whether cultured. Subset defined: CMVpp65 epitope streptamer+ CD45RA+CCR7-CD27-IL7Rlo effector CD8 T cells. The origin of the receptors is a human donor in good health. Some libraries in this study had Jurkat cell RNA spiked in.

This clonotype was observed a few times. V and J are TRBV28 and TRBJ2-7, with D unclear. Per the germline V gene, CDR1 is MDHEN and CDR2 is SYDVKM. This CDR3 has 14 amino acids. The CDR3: CALIRPGPVSAPSV. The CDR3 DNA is TGTGCCCTCATCCGTCCGGGTCCGGTCTCCGCGCCGTCCGTC.

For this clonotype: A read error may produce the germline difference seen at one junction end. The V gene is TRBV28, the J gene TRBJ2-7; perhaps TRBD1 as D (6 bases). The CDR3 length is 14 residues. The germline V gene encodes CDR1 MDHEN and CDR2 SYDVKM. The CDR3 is CASRRQGTVSEQSF. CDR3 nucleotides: TGTGCCAGCAGACGGCAGGGGACGGTCTCCGAGCAGTCCTTC.

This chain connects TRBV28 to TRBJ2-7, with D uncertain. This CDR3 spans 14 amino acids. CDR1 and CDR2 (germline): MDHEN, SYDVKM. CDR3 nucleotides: TGTGCCCTCATCCGGCCGGTGCCGGTCTCCGAGCATTCCGTC. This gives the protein CALIRPVPVSEHSV.

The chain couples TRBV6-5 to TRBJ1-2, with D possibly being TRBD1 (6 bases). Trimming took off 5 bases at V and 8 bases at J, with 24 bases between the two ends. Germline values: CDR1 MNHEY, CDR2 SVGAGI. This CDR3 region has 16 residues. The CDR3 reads CASSPTTGTWWYGYTF. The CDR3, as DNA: TGTGCCAGCAGTCCTACGACTGGGACATGGTGGTACGGCTACACCTTC.

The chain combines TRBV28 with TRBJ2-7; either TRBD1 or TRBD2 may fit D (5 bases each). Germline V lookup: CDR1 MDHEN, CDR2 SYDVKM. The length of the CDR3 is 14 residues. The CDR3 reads CARSRPGTVSAPYV. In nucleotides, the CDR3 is TGTGCCCGCAGCCGGCCGGGGACGGTCTCCGCGCCGTACGTC.

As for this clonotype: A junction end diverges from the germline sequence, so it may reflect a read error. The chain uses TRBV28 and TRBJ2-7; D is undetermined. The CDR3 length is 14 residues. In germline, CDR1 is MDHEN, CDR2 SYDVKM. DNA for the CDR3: TGTGCCATCAGACTTCAGTGGACGGTCTACGAGCATTACTTC. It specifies CAIRLQWTVYEHYF.

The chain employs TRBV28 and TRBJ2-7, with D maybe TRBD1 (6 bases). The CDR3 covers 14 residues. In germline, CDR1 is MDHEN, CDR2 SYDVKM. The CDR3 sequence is CASRRQGPVSEQSV. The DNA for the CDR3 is TGTGCCAGCAGACGGCAGGGGCCGGTCTCCGAGCAGTCCGTC.

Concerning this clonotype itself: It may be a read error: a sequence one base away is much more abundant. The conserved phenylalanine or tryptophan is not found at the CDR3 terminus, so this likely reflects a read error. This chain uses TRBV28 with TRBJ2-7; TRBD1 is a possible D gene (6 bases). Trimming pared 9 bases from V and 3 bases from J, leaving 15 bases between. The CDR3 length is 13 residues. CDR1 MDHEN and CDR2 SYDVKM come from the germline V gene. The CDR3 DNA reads TGTGCCAGACGGCAGGGGACGGTCTACGAGCAGTACATC. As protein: CARRQGTVYEQYI.

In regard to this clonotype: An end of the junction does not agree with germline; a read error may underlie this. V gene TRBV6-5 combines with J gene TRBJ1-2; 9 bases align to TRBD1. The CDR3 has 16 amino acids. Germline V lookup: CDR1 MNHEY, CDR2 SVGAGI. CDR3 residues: CASSPPTGTGWYGSPF. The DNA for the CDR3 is TGTGCCAGCAGTCCTCCTACCGGGACAGGGTGGTATGGCTCCCCCTTC.

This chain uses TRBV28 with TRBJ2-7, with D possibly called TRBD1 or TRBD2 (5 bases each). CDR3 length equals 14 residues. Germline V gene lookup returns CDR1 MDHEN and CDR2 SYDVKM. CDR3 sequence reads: CASIRPGTVSEHYV. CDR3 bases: TGTGCCAGCATCCGTCCGGGGACGGTCTCCGAGCATTACGTC.

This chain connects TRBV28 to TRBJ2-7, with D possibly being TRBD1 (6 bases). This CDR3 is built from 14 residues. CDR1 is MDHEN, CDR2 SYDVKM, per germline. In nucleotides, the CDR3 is TGTGCCCTCAGCCTGCAGGGGACGGTCTCCGAGCCTTCCGTC. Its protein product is CALSLQGTVSEPSV.

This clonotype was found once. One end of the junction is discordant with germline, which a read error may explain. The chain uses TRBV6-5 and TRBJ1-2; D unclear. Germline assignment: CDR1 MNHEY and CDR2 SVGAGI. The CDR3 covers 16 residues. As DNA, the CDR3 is TGTTCCCTCATTCCTCCTCCCTGGACCTGGTGGTCTGTCTCCCCCTTC. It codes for CSLIPPPWTWWSVSPF.

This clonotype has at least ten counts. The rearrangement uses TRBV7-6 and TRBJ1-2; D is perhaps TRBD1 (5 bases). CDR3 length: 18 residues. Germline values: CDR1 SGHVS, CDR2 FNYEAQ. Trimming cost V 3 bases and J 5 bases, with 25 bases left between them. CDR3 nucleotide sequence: TGTGCCAGCAGCTTTCAGGGTTCCATTTCGGCGTCATCGTATGGCTACACCTTC. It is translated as CASSFQGSISASSYGYTF.

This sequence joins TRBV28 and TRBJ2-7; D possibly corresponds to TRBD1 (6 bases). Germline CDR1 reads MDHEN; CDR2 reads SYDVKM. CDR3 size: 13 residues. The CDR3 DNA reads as TGTGCCAGCAGACGGCAGGGGACGGTCTACGAGCACGTC. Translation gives CASRRQGTVYEHV.

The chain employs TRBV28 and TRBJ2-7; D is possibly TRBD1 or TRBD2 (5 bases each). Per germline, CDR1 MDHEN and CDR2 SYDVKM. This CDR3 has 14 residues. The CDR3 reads CSLRRPGTVSSHSV. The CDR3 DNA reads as TGTTCCCTCAGACGGCCGGGGACGGTCTCCTCGCATTCCGTC.

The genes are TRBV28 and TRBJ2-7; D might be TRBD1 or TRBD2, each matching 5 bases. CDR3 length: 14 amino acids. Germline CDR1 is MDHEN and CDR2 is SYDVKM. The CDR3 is CALILPGPVSAPSV. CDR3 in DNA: TGTGCCCTCATCCTTCCGGGGCCGGTCTCCGCGCCTTCCGTC.

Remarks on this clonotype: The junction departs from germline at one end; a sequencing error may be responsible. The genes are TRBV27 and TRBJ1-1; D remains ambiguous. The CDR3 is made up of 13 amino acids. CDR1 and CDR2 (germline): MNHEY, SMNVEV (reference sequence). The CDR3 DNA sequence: TGTGCCCGCAGTTTCGCCGGATACCCTGACTCTTTCTTT. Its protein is CARSFAGYPDSFF.

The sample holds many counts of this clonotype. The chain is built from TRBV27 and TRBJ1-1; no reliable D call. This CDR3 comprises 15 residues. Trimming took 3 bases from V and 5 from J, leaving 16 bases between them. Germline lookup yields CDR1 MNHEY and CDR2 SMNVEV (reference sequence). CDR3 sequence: CASSFGSPGSTEAFF. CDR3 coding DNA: TGTGCCAGCAGTTTTGGGTCCCCGGGGAGTACTGAAGCTTTCTTT.

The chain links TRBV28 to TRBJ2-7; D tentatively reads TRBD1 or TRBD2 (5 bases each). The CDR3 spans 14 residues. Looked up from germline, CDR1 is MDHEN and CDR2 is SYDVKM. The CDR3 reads CSSRLPGTVSEQSV. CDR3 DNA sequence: TGTTCCAGCCGCCTGCCTGGGACGGTCTCCGAGCAGTCCGTC.

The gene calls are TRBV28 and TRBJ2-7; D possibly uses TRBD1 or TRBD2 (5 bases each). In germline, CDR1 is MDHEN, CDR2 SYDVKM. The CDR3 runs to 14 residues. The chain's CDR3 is CSRSRPGTVSEPSV. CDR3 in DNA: TGTTCCCGCAGCCGTCCGGGGACGGTCTCCGAGCCGTCCGTC.